Listed below are T cell receptor beta chains from one sample, sequenced in a study of T cell changes during pregnancy in multiple sclerosis. Assay: immunoSEQ multiplex PCR; the TCRdb copy retains only in-frame clones and omits some. The table records 50,000 to 60,000 clones, about 91% of them present only once. The specimen was CD4+ T cells from peripheral blood mononuclear cells, collected in the first trimester of pregnancy. These receptors all come from a female donor with multiple sclerosis, enrolled in a pregnancy study. The CDR3 runs from the conserved cysteine through the conserved F or W. The order of the fields is clone size, J gene, V gene, D gene, CDR3 DNA, CDR3 protein. The D gene is left open where the match is weak. Clone size, where shown, is once, few, many, or a class for clones that have expanded.

.	TRBJ1-4	TRBV19	.	TGTGCCAGTAGTATGGCAGGGGAGAATGAAAAACTGTTTTTT	CASSMAGENEKLFF
.	TRBJ1-5	TRBV27	.	TGTGCCAGCAGTCCACAGGGACCTCAGCCCCAGCATTTT	CASSPQGPQPQHF
.	TRBJ2-2	TRBV27	TRBD2	TGTGCCAGCAGCCGCGGGGGGGCGTCAACCGGGGAGCTGTTTTTT	CASSRGGASTGELFF
.	TRBJ2-7	TRBV15	TRBD1	TGTGCCACCAGCAGAGGGACAGGGGGCTACGAGCAGTACTTC	CATSRGTGGYEQYF
.	TRBJ2-1	TRBV7-8	TRBD1	TGTGCCAGCAGCTTAGGAGGACAGGGCTATGAGCAGTTCTTC	CASSLGGQGYEQFF
few	TRBJ1-3	TRBV4-3	TRBD1	TGCGCCAGCAGCCAGGTCGGACAGGGGACTGGAAACACCATATATTTT	CASSQVGQGTGNTIYF
.	TRBJ2-5	TRBV19	.	TGTGCCAGTAGTATAGGGGCGGGCAGGCCAACCACCCAAGAGACCCAGTACTTC	CASSIGAGRPTTQETQYF
.	TRBJ2-5	TRBV9	TRBD2	TGTGCCAGCAGCCCGAGACTAGCGGGGGGCCAAGAGACCCAGTACTTC	CASSPRLAGGQETQYF
.	TRBJ1-2	TRBV25-1	.	TGTGCCAGCAGGGATAATACTACTCCCTATGGCTACACCTTC	CASRDNTTPYGYTF
.	TRBJ1-5	TRBV18	.	TGTGCCAGCTCACCAGAAGGCAGGGGACTATATAGCAATCAGCCCCAGCATTTT	CASSPEGRGLYSNQPQHF
.	TRBJ2-7	TRBV19	TRBD1	TGTGCCAGTAGTATAGTAAGGGGGCCTTCCTACGAGCAGTACTTC	CASSIVRGPSYEQYF
.	TRBJ1-1	TRBV5-4	.	TGTGCCAGCAGCTTGAACAGGGATAGAAACACTGAAGCTTTCTTT	CASSLNRDRNTEAFF
few	TRBJ1-2	TRBV9	.	TGTGCCAGCAGCCCCCGTGAGCAGGGCTATGGCTACACCTTC	CASSPREQGYGYTF
.	TRBJ2-3	TRBV18	TRBD1	TGTGCCAGCTCACCCGCGGACAGGGGGTGGTATTTT	CASSPADRGWYF
.	TRBJ2-2	TRBV25-1	.	TGTGCCAGCGCCCCCGGCGGGGTCCACCTCGGGGAGCTGTTTTTT	CASAPGGVHLGELFF
.	TRBJ1-1	TRBV7-9	TRBD1	TGTGCCAGCAGCCTCGGACAGGGTGCCTCGAACACTGAAGCTTTCTTT	CASSLGQGASNTEAFF
.	TRBJ1-2	TRBV10-2	.	TGCGCCAGCCGAGGGATAGGTGGCTACACCTTC	CASRGIGGYTF
.	TRBJ1-5	TRBV15	.	TGTGCCACCAGCAGAGATCATCAGGGGATTGGCCAGCCCCAGCATTTT	CATSRDHQGIGQPQHF
.	TRBJ2-6	TRBV6-5	.	TGTGCCAGCAGTTACACAGATACTGGGGCCAACGTCCTGACTTTC	CASSYTDTGANVLTF
.	TRBJ2-2	TRBV5-4	TRBD2	TGTGCCAGCAGCTTGGCTAGCGGGGGGGCCGGCACCGGGGAGCTGTTTTTT	CASSLASGGAGTGELFF
once	TRBJ2-6	TRBV7-9	.	TGTGCCAGCAGCTTAGGCGGGACAGTCTCCGTATCTGGGGCCAACGTCCTGACTTTC	CASSLGGTVSVSGANVLTF
once	TRBJ2-1	TRBV5-4	TRBD2	TGTGCCAGCAGCCCAGATTACTATATCCAGCGGGGGCGTTACAATGAGCAGTTCTTC	CASSPDYYIQRGRYNEQFF
.	TRBJ1-6	TRBV5-6	TRBD1	TGTGCCAGCAGCAACGACAGGGCGATTTATAATTCACCCCTCCACTTT	CASSNDRAIYNSPLHF
.	TRBJ2-4	TRBV6-4	TRBD2	TGTGCCAGCAGTAGGTCTAGCGGACAAAACATTCAGTACTTC	CASSRSSGQNIQYF
.	TRBJ1-2	TRBV11-2	.	TGTGCCAGCAGCTTAGCTACCATCGAGGGATCCCTCTATGGCTACACCTTC	CASSLATIEGSLYGYTF
.	TRBJ2-1	TRBV7-8	.	TGTGCCAGCAGCTTAAGGGACACGTACAATGAGCAGTTCTTC	CASSLRDTYNEQFF
.	TRBJ2-3	TRBV7-2	TRBD2	TGTGCCAGCAGCTGGACTAGCGGGGTAGATACGCAGTATTTT	CASSWTSGVDTQYF
.	TRBJ1-1	TRBV10-2	TRBD1	TGCGCCAGCAGCGGACAGGGGCTGAACACTGAAGCTTTCTTT	CASSGQGLNTEAFF
.	TRBJ1-3	TRBV7-2	.	TGTGCCAGCAGCTTAGCGGGGGGGGGTACGGTAAACACCATATATTTT	CASSLAGGGTVNTIYF
.	TRBJ2-1	TRBV11-2	TRBD2	TGTGCCAGCAGCTCAACCGGGACTAGCGGTTACAATGAGCAGTTCTTC	CASSSTGTSGYNEQFF
.	TRBJ2-1	TRBV2	.	TGTGCCAGCAGTGAACCAGGGGCTAGCTCCTACAATGAGCAGTTCTTC	CASSEPGASSYNEQFF
.	TRBJ2-5	TRBV11-2	.	TGTGCCAGCAGCTTAGGACAGGTCTCGGCGCGGGAGACCCAGTACTTC	CASSLGQVSARETQYF
.	TRBJ2-5	TRBV28	.	TGTGCCAGCAGGAGGACAGATCGGGAGACCCAGTACTTC	CASRRTDRETQYF
.	TRBJ2-2	TRBV9	.	TGTGCCAGCAGCGTCCGACTGACAGTGAACACCGGGGAGCTGTTTTTT	CASSVRLTVNTGELFF
.	TRBJ2-1	TRBV7-2	TRBD2	TGTGCCAGCAGCCTCGGGGGGGCTAGGGCGGTCGAGCAGTTCTTC	CASSLGGARAVEQFF
once	TRBJ1-2	TRBV4-2	TRBD1	TGTGCCAGCAGCCAAGATAGGACAGGAGCCACAAACTATGGCTACACCTTC	CASSQDRTGATNYGYTF
.	TRBJ2-5	TRBV7-2	TRBD1	TGTGCCAGCAGCTTTAGGGGACAGCAAGAGACCCAGTACTTC	CASSFRGQQETQYF
.	TRBJ1-1	TRBV7-2	.	TGTGCCAGCAGCCCGAGGCGAACGGGGGTGGAAGCTTTCTTT	CASSPRRTGVEAFF
.	TRBJ2-5	TRBV19	.	TGTGCCAGTAGTCCACCGGGACTGCAAGAGACCCAGTACTTC	CASSPPGLQETQYF
.	TRBJ1-2	TRBV6-1	TRBD1	TGTGCCAGCAGTGGTTACGGACAGGGGGTGCGAGGCTACACCTTC	CASSGYGQGVRGYTF
.	TRBJ2-5	TRBV7-2	TRBD2	TGTGCCAGCAGCTTAGGGGGGCGGGGGGAAGAGACCCAGTACTTC	CASSLGGRGEETQYF
.	TRBJ2-7	TRBV15	.	TGTGCCACCAGCTCGACTGGAACGGCTACCTACGAGCAGTACTTC	CATSSTGTATYEQYF
.	TRBJ1-5	TRBV29-1	TRBD1	TGCAGCGCTAGAGAGGGGACAGGGGGTCAGCCCCAGCATTTT	CSAREGTGGQPQHF
.	TRBJ2-3	TRBV11-3	TRBD1	TGTGCCAGCAGCTCCAGGGGGATAGAGACAGATACGCAGTATTTT	CASSSRGIETDTQYF
.	TRBJ1-6	TRBV5-4	.	TGTGCCAGCAGCTTGGGGGCGGGCCGAGGAAGTTCACCCCTCCACTTT	CASSLGAGRGSSPLHF
.	TRBJ1-2	TRBV5-1	.	TGCGCCAGCAGCTTGGAGGCCGGGGTGCCCTGGGGCTACACCTTC	CASSLEAGVPWGYTF
.	TRBJ2-5	TRBV5-6	TRBD2	TGTGCCAGCAGCCCTGGACTAGCGGGGGACCAAGAGACCCAGTACTTC	CASSPGLAGDQETQYF
.	TRBJ2-1	TRBV10-3	TRBD1	TGTGCCATCAGCAATGCCGGGACAGTCGTTCCATGGGAGCAGTTCTTC	CAISNAGTVVPWEQFF
once	TRBJ1-3	TRBV6-1	.	TGTGCCAGCACCCCGGGGGGGGGCTCTGGAAACACCATATATTTT	CASTPGGGSGNTIYF
.	TRBJ2-3	TRBV19	TRBD1	TGTGCCAGTAGACGGCCCGGGGACAGAGGACACGGAGATACGCAGTATTTT	CASRRPGDRGHGDTQYF
.	TRBJ2-7	TRBV30	.	TGTGCCTGGAGGCCCCATACGGGCGAGCAGTACTTC	CAWRPHTGEQYF
.	TRBJ1-1	TRBV7-3	.	TGTGCCAGCAGCTTTGGCGGGAACACTGAAGCTTTCTTT	CASSFGGNTEAFF
.	TRBJ2-3	TRBV14	.	TGTGCCAGCAGCCTCCGGGCCCGGGGGCGGGGGTTCGGGACAGATACGCAGTATTTT	CASSLRARGRGFGTDTQYF
.	TRBJ2-5	TRBV5-1	TRBD2	TGCGCCAGCAGCTTTAGCGGGGGGGCAGAGACCCAGTACTTC	CASSFSGGAETQYF
.	TRBJ1-4	TRBV21-1	.	TGTGCCAGCAGCAGACCGGACAGGGGCCGTTGTGGTGAAAAACTGTTTTTT	CASSRPDRGRCGEKLFF
.	TRBJ2-1	TRBV7-3	TRBD2	TGTGCCAGCAGCTTAGACAGCGGGGGGTGGGATGAGCAGTTCTTC	CASSLDSGGWDEQFF
.	TRBJ2-2	TRBV9	.	TGTGCCAGCAGCGTAGCGGGGTATTCGTCCGGGGAGCTGTTTTTT	CASSVAGYSSGELFF
.	TRBJ1-1	TRBV6-1	TRBD1	TGTGCCAGCACCGCGGGAGGGGGCGTCGCTGAAGCTTTCTTT	CASTAGGGVAEAFF
.	TRBJ2-7	TRBV7-8	TRBD2	TGTGCCAGCAGCTTTGGGGGGACTAGCGGGGGGCCCGGGGGCTTC	CASSFGGTSGGPGGF